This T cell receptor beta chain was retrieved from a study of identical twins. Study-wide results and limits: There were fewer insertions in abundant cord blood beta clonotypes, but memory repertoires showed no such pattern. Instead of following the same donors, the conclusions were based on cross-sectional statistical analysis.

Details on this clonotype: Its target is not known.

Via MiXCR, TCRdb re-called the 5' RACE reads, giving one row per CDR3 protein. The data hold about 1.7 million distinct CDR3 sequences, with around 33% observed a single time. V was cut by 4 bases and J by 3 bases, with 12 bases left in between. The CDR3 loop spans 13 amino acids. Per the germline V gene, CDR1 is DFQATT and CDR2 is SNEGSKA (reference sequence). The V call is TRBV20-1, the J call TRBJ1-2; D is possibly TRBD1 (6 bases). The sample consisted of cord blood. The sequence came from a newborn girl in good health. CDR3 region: CSAMQGTDYGYTF. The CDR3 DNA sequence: TGCAGTGCTATGCAGGGGACTGACTATGGCTACACCTTC.